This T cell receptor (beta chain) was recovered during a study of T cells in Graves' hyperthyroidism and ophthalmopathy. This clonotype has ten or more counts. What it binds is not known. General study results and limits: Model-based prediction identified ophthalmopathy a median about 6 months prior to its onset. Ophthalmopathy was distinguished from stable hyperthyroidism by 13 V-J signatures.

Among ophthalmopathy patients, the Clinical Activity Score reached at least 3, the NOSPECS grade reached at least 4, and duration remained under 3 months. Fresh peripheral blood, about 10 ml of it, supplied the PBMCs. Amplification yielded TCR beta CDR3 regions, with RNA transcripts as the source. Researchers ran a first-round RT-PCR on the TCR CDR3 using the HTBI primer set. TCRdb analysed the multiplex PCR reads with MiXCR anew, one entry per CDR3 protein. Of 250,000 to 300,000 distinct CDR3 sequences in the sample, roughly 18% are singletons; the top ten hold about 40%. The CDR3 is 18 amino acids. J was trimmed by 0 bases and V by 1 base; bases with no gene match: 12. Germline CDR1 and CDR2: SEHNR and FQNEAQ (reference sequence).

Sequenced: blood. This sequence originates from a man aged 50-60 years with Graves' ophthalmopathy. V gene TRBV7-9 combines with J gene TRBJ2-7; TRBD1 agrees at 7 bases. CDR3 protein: CASSLDHLLGQRSYEQYF. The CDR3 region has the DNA TGTGCCAGCAGCTTAGATCACCTCCTGGGACAGCGCTCCTACGAGCAGTACTTC.